This T cell receptor (beta chain) was recorded in a study of breast tumors, draining lymph nodes, adjacent tissues (dated by TCRdb to the mid-2010s). Looking at the study overall: TCR beta repertoires were compared across tumor, adjacent nontumor tissue and axillary lymph nodes obtained from breast cancer patients. The study aimed to assess the relationships and possible T-cell exchange between tumor, surrounding tissue and draining lymph node repertoires in human breast cancer.

The sample holds a few counts of this clonotype. The antigen this receptor binds is unknown. No per-base quality is available; no much larger clone lies one base away. General conclusions and limits of the study: The data were considered consistent with the idea that most tumor T cells come from the lymph node and then expand in tumor tissue. Tumors showed preferential V and J gene usage, and their T-cell repertoire diversity fell below that of lymph nodes yet above that of nontumor tissue. Tumor and nontumor tissue repertoires were significantly more similar in luminal-like than in basal-like breast cancer. Rather than being directly demonstrated, the conclusion that tumor T cells originate in lymph nodes was presented as consistent with a hypothesis.

The junction carries 19 bases between V and J, which are trimmed by 6 bases and 8 bases respectively. The CDR3 holds 14 amino acids from the cysteine to the phenylalanine. Of the read, only the CDR3 DNA is kept; its 42 bases are in frame from base 1. The germline V gene encodes CDR1 MNHEY and CDR2 SVGAGI. Instrument used: Illumina HiSeq 2000. Multiplex PCR amplification was used to build the TCR beta chain libraries. The amplified TCR beta chain products were analyzed by high-throughput sequencing. The raw public reads went through TCRdb reprocessing: fastp at Q25, MiXCR clone calling, in-frame beta chains kept. All rows with the same CDR3 protein become a single entry with the most common DNA and genes. The sample table shows fewer than 200,000 distinct CDR3 sequences, and roughly a third are seen once. The top ten hold approximately 4.2% of the sample. The lymph node samples were taken from the axillary draining lymph nodes of breast cancer patients.

The receptor comes from a female donor with breast cancer. Some clones in this sample may be carry-over from other donors' samples. Sequencing was performed on axillary lymph node tissue. The chain is encoded by TRBV6-5 joined to TRBJ1-2; the D gene is perhaps TRBD1, from 5 matching bases. CDR3 sequence: CASSNSGRWRGYTF. Here is the DNA: TGTGCCAGCAGCAATTCGGGACGGTGGAGGGGCTACACCTTC.